This TCR beta chain came from a study of cytomegalovirus exposure and HLA in healthy donors. Sequencing used immunoSEQ multiplex PCR; TCRdb keeps in-frame clones, though not all of them. Altogether more than 85,000 clones are present, roughly 90% being singletons, with the ten largest covering 2% to 2.5%. Overall study results and limits: Later, an analysis found that TCR clusters from the first cohort tended to co-occur in the roughly 110 validation repertoires. The classifier, whose performance was assessed in both the original and validation cohorts, reportedly diagnosed cytomegalovirus status with high specificity and sensitivity.

About this clone itself: Its target is not known.

The ends were cut back, 3 bases at V and 0 bases at J, with 10 bases in the middle. Per the germline V gene, CDR1 is SGDLS and CDR2 is YYNGEE. The CDR3 contains 15 residues. The chain links TRBV9 to TRBJ1-3; perhaps TRBD1 as D (5 bases). This receptor was obtained from a woman between 18 and 29 years old in good health and CMV-seronegative. What was sequenced was PBMCs. CDR3 residues: CASSAGGGSGNTIYF. The CDR3 nucleotides are TGTGCCAGCAGCGCGGGGGGGGGCTCTGGAAACACCATATATTTT.